What follows are 27 T cell receptor beta chains derived from one specimen sequenced in a study of vaccination and CD4 T cells after COVID-19. Their target antigens are unknown. An Oncomine TCR Beta short-read assay was used to sequence the DNA from cultured CD4+ T cells. TCRdb re-analysed the PCR reads in MiXCR, keeping a single row per CDR3 protein. The repertoire includes approximately 19,000 distinct CDR3 sequences, less than 60% of them detected once, and 2% to 3% sits in the top ten. Treatment noted: approximately nine-day PBMC culture with coronavirus spike peptide pools or control peptides (ViraFEST assay). This specimen was CD4+ T cells from blood, cultured in vitro, taken after SARS-CoV-2 vaccination. Receptors originate from a human donor who had recovered from COVID-19.

The chain couples TRBV6-1 to TRBJ2-5; the match to TRBD1 covers 8 bases. After removal of 4 bases from V and 2 bases from J, the junction contained 9 bases not matched to a gene. CDR1 MNHNS and CDR2 SASEGT come from the germline V gene. CDR3 length: 16 residues. CDR3 protein: CASSGRDRGLQETQYF. In DNA, the CDR3 is TGTGCCAGCAGTGGACGAGACAGGGGTCTTCAAGAGACCCAGTACTTC.

The chain is built from TRBV11-3 and TRBJ1-1; 9 bases align to TRBD1. The germline V gene has CDR1 SGHNT and CDR2 YENEEA. The CDR3 loop spans 15 amino acids. Trimming removed 2 bases from V and 1 base from J; junction bases left unmatched: 2. This CDR3 is CASSLRGQGNTEAFF. CDR3 nucleotides: TGTGCCAGCAGCTTAAGGGGACAGGGGAACACTGAAGCTTTCTTT.

The V call is TRBV6-5, the J call TRBJ2-1; 15 positions agree with TRBD2. CDR1 is MNHEY and CDR2 is SVGAGI in the germline V gene. V lost 2 bases to trimming and J lost 9 bases; unmatched junction nucleotides: 5. This CDR3 region has 16 residues. The chain's CDR3 is CASSYRTSGGATEQFF. The CDR3 DNA reads as TGTGCCAGCAGTTACAGGACTAGCGGGGGGGCTACTGAGCAGTTCTTC.

In nucleotides, the CDR3 is TGTGCCAGCAGTTTTTCGCAGGGAGCCGGCGGCTACACCTTC. The encoded protein is CASSFSQGAGGYTF. This chain connects TRBV28 to TRBJ1-2; D is perhaps TRBD1 (5 bases). This CDR3 contains 14 residues. Between the trimmed V and J ends, which lost 3 bases and 8 bases, there was a span of 16 bases. CDR1 is MDHEN and CDR2 is SYDVKM in the germline V gene.

This chain connects TRBV15 to TRBJ2-3; no clear D gene. The CDR3 length is 18 residues. V dropped 0 bases and J dropped 4 bases, with 20 bases sitting between them. CDR1 is LNHNV and CDR2 is YYDKDF in the germline V gene (reference sequence). As DNA, the CDR3 is TGTGCCACCAGCAGAGATTTGGTTCGGCGGATCGAGGCAGATACGCAGTATTTT. This sequence encodes CATSRDLVRRIEADTQYF. Together with reference TRBV15 and TRBJ2-3, the CDR3 gives the full variable domain: DAMVIQNPRYQVTQFGKPVTLSCSQTLNHNVMYWYQQKSSQAPKLLFHYYDKDFNNEADTPDNFQSRRPNTSFCFLDIRSPGLGDTAMYLCATSRDLVRRIEADTQYFGPGTRLTVL.

The genes are TRBV20-1 and TRBJ1-2; D gene ambiguous. V was clipped by 1 base and J by 0 bases, with 9 bases between them. CDR3 length: 14 residues. Germline CDR1 is DFQATT and CDR2 is SNEGSKA (reference sequence). CDR3: CSARGDGSNYGYTF. For the CDR3, the DNA is TGCAGTGCTAGAGGCGACGGCTCTAACTATGGCTACACCTTC.

The chain combines TRBV19 with TRBJ2-1, with 10 bases lining up with TRBD2. This CDR3 is 16 amino acids long. Germline V gene data show CDR1 as LNHDA and CDR2 as SQIVND (reference sequence). J was trimmed by 4 bases and V by 7 bases; bases with no gene match: 10. This CDR3 is CASTREGTSVYNEQFF. The CDR3 coding sequence is TGTGCCAGTACCAGAGAAGGGACTAGCGTGTACAATGAGCAGTTCTTC.

The CDR3 loop is CASSYRVPLGNQPQHF. The CDR3 DNA reads TGTGCCAGCAGTTACAGGGTTCCCTTAGGCAATCAGCCCCAGCATTTT. The V and J genes are TRBV6-2 or TRBV6-3 and TRBJ1-5; D call uncertain. The CDR3 consists of 16 residues. In germline, CDR1 is MNHEY, CDR2 SVGEGT. Trimming removed 2 bases from V and 2 bases from J, with 13 bases in between.

This chain joins TRBV9 and TRBJ1-2, with no clear D. This CDR3 is built from 14 residues. Germline CDR1 is SGDLS and CDR2 is YYNGEE. Between the trimmed V and J ends, which lost 0 bases and 4 bases, there was a span of 10 bases. CDR3 loop: CASSVADSRYGYTF. The CDR3 DNA follows: TGTGCCAGCAGCGTAGCGGACTCTCGCTATGGCTACACCTTC.

The rearrangement uses TRBV11-3 and TRBJ1-1, with 9 bases identical to TRBD1. The CDR3 is made up of 15 amino acids. Germline trimming cut 3 bases from V and 1 base from J; bases unmatched to any gene: 3. Germline V gene data show CDR1 as SGHNT and CDR2 as YENEEA. The CDR3 bases are TGTGCCAGCAGCTTGCCGGGACAGGGGAACACTGAAGCTTTCTTT. This sequence encodes CASSLPGQGNTEAFF.

The chain links TRBV4-1 to TRBJ1-2; the match to TRBD1 covers 11 bases. The CDR3 spans 16 residues. Germline V gene sequence: CDR1 MGHRA, CDR2 YSYEKL. The junction had 8 bases not matched to a gene; V was cut back by 3 bases and J by 5 bases. This CDR3 is CASSQTQDRGPYGYTF. The CDR3 DNA sequence: TGCGCCAGCAGCCAGACCCAGGACAGGGGGCCTTATGGCTACACCTTC.

This clonotype was detected a few times. V gene TRBV20-1 combines with J gene TRBJ1-1; 8 positions agree with TRBD1. Germline loops: CDR1 DFQATT, CDR2 SNEGSKA (reference sequence). The CDR3 has 14 amino acids. Trimming took 6 bases from V and 4 from J; bases not matched to a gene: 10. The CDR3 loop is CSAAGTGRSTEAFF. CDR3 DNA: TGCAGTGCCGCCGGGACAGGCCGGAGCACTGAAGCTTTCTTT.

The chain joins TRBV24-1 to TRBJ2-1; 12 bases match TRBD1. Germline lookup yields CDR1 KGHDR and CDR2 SFDVKD. The CDR3 runs 14 residues. J was trimmed by 7 bases and V by 7 bases; bases with no gene match: 4. The CDR3 is CATRGTGGINEQFF. The CDR3 DNA follows: TGTGCCACCAGGGGGACAGGGGGCATTAATGAGCAGTTCTTC.

The chain combines TRBV19 with TRBJ1-1; D not resolved. Germline V lookup: CDR1 LNHDA, CDR2 SQIVND (reference sequence). This CDR3 spans 14 amino acids. Deletions cut 2 bases from V and 8 bases from J, with 15 bases between. The CDR3 protein is CASSIRSTPVEAFF. In DNA form, the CDR3 reads TGTGCCAGTAGTATAAGGTCTACGCCGGTAGAAGCTTTCTTT.

The table lists this clonotype with a few counts. This rearrangement joins TRBV2 to TRBJ1-2; D remains unclear. CDR3 length equals 12 residues. CDR1 is SNHLY and CDR2 is FYNNEI in the germline V gene. The V gene lost 6 bases and the J gene lost 0 bases, with 5 bases spanning the gap. The CDR3 loop reads CASRATNYGYTF. CDR3 sequence (DNA): TGTGCCAGCAGGGCTACTAACTATGGCTACACCTTC. The full variable domain, in which reference TRBV2 and TRBJ1-2 provide the parts outside the CDR3, is EPEVTQTPSHQVTQMGQEVILRCVPISNHLYFYWYRQILGQKVEFLVSFYNNEISEKSEIFDDQFSVERPDGSNFTLKIRSTKLEDSAMYFCASRATNYGYTFGSGTRLTVV.

This clonotype was picked up a small number of times. This chain uses TRBV6-1 with TRBJ1-2; D is undetermined. The CDR3 loop spans 14 amino acids. Trimming took off 6 bases at V and 0 bases at J, with 11 bases between the two ends. Germline V gene lookup returns CDR1 MNHNS and CDR2 SASEGT. The DNA of the CDR3 is TGTGCCAGCAGAATAACCGGGACTAACTATGGCTACACCTTC. Its translation: CASRITGTNYGYTF.

This rearrangement joins TRBV7-9 to TRBJ1-2, with D possibly TRBD1 on 5 matching bases. The CDR3 sequence is 14 residues long. Trimming took 6 bases from V and 4 from J, leaving 15 bases between them. The germline gives CDR1 SEHNR, CDR2 FQNEAQ (reference sequence). CDR3 sequence reads: CASRPVSGGYGYTF. The CDR3 coding sequence is TGTGCCAGCAGGCCGGTCAGCGGGGGCTATGGCTACACCTTC.

The chain joins TRBV20-1 to TRBJ2-1; D remains ambiguous. This CDR3 is built from 14 residues. V lost 1 base and J 4 bases, leaving 11 bases between the germline ends. Looked up from germline, CDR1 is DFQATT and CDR2 is SNEGSKA (reference sequence). The CDR3 DNA reads TGCAGTGCTAGAGCCCGCACAAGTTACAATGAGCAGTTCTTC. Residues: CSARARTSYNEQFF.

Of note for this clonotype: Its ends do not fully match the called genes, so a read error is possible. V and J are TRBV20-1 and TRBJ1-6; D unresolved. The CDR3 has 14 amino acids. Germline CDR1 reads DFQATT; CDR2 reads SNEGSKA (reference sequence). The CDR3 region is CSAGDRPTNSPLHF. The CDR3 region has the DNA TGCAGTGCTGGAGATAGGCCAACGAATTCACCCCTCCACTTT.

J is TRBJ2-5 and V is TRBV11-2; possible D gene TRBD1, 6 bases. The germline V and J ends were trimmed by 2 bases and 3 bases, with 13 bases remaining between them. The germline V gene has CDR1 SGHAT and CDR2 FQNNGV. The CDR3 sequence is 15 residues long. The CDR3 here is CASSLSSPGEETQYF. For the CDR3, the DNA is TGTGCCAGCAGCTTATCATCGCCAGGGGAAGAGACCCAGTACTTC.

This clonotype has more than one count but fewer than ten. The genes are TRBV6-2 or TRBV6-3 and TRBJ2-3, with 7 nucleotides matching TRBD2. V lost 6 bases, J lost 3 bases, and 9 bases stayed unmatched. CDR3 length: 15 amino acids. Germline assignment: CDR1 MNHEY and CDR2 SVGEGT. Here the CDR3 DNA reads TGTGCCAGCAGCTCGGACCAAGCGGGGACAGATACGCAGTATTTT. Translated, it gives CASSSDQAGTDTQYF.

V usage is TRBV19 and J usage is TRBJ1-5; 9 nucleotides match TRBD1. In germline, CDR1 is LNHDA, CDR2 SQIVND (reference sequence). With V trimmed by 6 bases and J by 1 base, 19 bases remained unmatched. This CDR3 has 20 amino acids. The CDR3 DNA reads as TGTGCCAGTAGCCTCAGGGCCGAACAGGGGGCGAGCGCGAGCAATCAGCCCCAGCATTTT. Its translation is CASSLRAEQGASASNQPQHF.

The V gene is TRBV19, the J gene TRBJ1-2; D gene uncertain. Germline values: CDR1 LNHDA, CDR2 SQIVND (reference sequence). The CDR3 runs 15 residues. Trimming removed 11 bases from V and 3 bases from J, with 22 bases in between. The DNA for the CDR3 is TGTGCCCACGACGTCGTGGTCCGGAGGGACTATGGCTACACCTTC. Protein product: CAHDVVVRRDYGYTF.

In this sample, this clonotype turned up a few times. The chain links TRBV6-2 or TRBV6-3 to TRBJ1-1; D ambiguous. Trimming pared 11 bases from V and 1 base from J, leaving 8 bases between. The CDR3 loop spans 11 amino acids. Germline CDR1 reads MNHEY; CDR2 reads SVGEGT. In nucleotides, the CDR3 is TGTGCCGTGGCAGAGAACACTGAAGCTTTCTTT. Its protein is CAVAENTEAFF.

This clonotype showed up just a few times. This chain joins TRBV19 and TRBJ1-5; D might be TRBD1 (5 bases). The length of the CDR3 is 16 residues. V was clipped by 5 bases and J by 0 bases, with 14 bases between them. Germline assignment: CDR1 LNHDA and CDR2 SQIVND (reference sequence). The chain's CDR3 is CASSGGKGVSNQPQHF. For the CDR3, the DNA is TGTGCCAGTAGTGGGGGGAAGGGTGTTAGCAATCAGCCCCAGCATTTT.

A few counts support this clonotype. The chain joins TRBV20-1 to TRBJ2-1; maybe TRBD2 (6 bases). The V end was cut by 3 bases, the J end by 1 base, with 7 bases between. The CDR3 is made up of 13 amino acids. Germline CDR1 DFQATT, CDR2 SNEGSKA (reference sequence). The CDR3 reads CSASGRSYNEQFF. The DNA for the CDR3 is TGCAGTGCTAGCGGGAGATCCTACAATGAGCAGTTCTTC.

The V and J genes are TRBV28 and TRBJ1-6; tentatively, D is TRBD1 (5 bases). CDR3 length equals 17 residues. V gave up 1 base and J gave up 4 bases, with 14 bases separating them. Germline-derived CDR1 and CDR2 are MDHEN and SYDVKM. The CDR3 DNA is TGTGCCAGCAGTTTATTTATCGGGGCTGGTTATAATTCACCCCTCCACTTT. Protein product: CASSLFIGAGYNSPLHF.